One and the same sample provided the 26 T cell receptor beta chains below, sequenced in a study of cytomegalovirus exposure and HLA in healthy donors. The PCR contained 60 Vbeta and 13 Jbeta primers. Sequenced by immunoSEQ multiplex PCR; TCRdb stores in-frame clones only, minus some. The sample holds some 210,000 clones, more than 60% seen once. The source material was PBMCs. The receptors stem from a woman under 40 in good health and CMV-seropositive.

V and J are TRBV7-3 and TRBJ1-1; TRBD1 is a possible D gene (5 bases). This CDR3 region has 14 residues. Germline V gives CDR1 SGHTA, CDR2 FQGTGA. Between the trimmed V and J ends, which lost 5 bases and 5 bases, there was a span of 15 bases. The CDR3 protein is CASSSTGGITEAFF. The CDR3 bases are TGTGCCAGCAGCAGTACAGGAGGGATAACTGAAGCTTTCTTT.

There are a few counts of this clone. The CDR3 sequence is CATSRLAGEIVNEQFF. In DNA form, the CDR3 reads TGTGCCACCAGCAGACTAGCGGGAGAAATCGTCAATGAGCAGTTCTTC. The V gene is TRBV15, the J gene TRBJ2-1; TRBD2 agrees at 10 bases. The CDR3 sequence is 16 residues long. Trimming at V came to 2 bases and at J to 6 bases, leaving 7 bases not matched to a gene. Germline V CDR1 and CDR2: LNHNV, YYDKDF (reference sequence).

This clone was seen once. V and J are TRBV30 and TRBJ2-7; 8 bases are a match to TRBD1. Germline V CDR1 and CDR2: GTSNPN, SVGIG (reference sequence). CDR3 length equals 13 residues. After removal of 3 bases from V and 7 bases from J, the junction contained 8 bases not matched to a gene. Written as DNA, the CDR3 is TGTGCCTGGAGGGGGCAGGGGGCTGGGGAGCAGTACTTC. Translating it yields CAWRGQGAGEQYF.

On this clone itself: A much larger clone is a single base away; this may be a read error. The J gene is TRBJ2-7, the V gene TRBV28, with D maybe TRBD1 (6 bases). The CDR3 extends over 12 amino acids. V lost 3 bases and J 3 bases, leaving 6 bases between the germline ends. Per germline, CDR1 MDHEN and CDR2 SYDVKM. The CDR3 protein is CASSFRGYEQYF. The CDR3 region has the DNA TGTGCCAGCAGTTTCAGGGGCTACGAGCAGTACTTC.

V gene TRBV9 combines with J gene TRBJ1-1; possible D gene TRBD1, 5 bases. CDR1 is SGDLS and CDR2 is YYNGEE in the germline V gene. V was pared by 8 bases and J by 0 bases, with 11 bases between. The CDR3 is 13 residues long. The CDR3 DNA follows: TGTGCCAGTTCCGGGGGGGTGAACACTGAAGCTTTCTTT. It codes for CASSGGVNTEAFF.

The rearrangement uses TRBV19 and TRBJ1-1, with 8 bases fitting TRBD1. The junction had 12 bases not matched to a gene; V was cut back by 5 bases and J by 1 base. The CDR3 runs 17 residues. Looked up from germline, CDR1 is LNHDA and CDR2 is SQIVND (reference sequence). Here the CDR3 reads CASSSPSRGLRNTEAFF. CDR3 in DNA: TGTGCCAGTAGTTCCCCCTCCAGGGGGCTTCGGAACACTGAAGCTTTCTTT.

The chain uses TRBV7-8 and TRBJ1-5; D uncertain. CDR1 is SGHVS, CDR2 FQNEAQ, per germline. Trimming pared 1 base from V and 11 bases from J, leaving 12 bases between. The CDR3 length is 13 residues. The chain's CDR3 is CASSLVPERTQHF. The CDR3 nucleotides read TGTGCCAGCAGCTTAGTTCCGGAGAGGACCCAGCATTTT. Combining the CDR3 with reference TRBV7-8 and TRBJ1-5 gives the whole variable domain GAGVSQSPRYKVAKRGQDVALRCDPISGHVSLFWYQQALGQGPEFLTYFQNEAQLDKSGLPSDRFFAERPEGSVSTLKIQRTQQEDSAVYLCASSLVPERTQHFGDGTRLSIL.

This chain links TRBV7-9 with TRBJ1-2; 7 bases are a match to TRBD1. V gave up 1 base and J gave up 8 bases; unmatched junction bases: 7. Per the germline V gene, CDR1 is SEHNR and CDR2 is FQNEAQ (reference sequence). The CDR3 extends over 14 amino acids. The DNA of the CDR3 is TGTGCCAGCAGCTTAGGAACAGGGGTTTGGGGCTACACCTTC. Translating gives CASSLGTGVWGYTF.

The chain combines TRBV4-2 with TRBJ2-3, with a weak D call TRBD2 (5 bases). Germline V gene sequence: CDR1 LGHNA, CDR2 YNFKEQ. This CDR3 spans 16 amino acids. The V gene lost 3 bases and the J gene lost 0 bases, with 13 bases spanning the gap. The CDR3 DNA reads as TGTGCCAGCAGCCAGAATAGCGCCATTAGCACAGATACGCAGTATTTT. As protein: CASSQNSAISTDTQYF.

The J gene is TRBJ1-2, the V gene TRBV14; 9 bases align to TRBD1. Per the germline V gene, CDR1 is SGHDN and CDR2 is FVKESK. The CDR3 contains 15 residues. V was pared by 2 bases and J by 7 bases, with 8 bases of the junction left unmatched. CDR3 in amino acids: CASSQIAGTGLGYTF. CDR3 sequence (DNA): TGTGCCAGCAGCCAAATCGCCGGGACAGGGCTTGGCTACACCTTC.

CDR3 bases: TGTGCCAGCAGTCCACTAGCGGGGGGGCTAATAAGCTCCTACAATGAGCAGTTCTTC. Amino acid sequence: CASSPLAGGLISSYNEQFF. This sequence joins TRBV6-4 and TRBJ2-1; 13 nucleotides align to TRBD2. Germline trimming cut 5 bases from V and 0 bases from J; bases unmatched to any gene: 10. CDR1 and CDR2 (germline): MRHNA, SNTAGT. This CDR3 comprises 19 residues.

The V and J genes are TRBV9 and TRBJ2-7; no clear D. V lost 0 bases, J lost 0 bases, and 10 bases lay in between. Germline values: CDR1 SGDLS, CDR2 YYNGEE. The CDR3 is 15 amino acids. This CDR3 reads CASSVDGASSYEQYF. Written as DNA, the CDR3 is TGTGCCAGCAGCGTAGACGGTGCAAGCTCCTACGAGCAGTACTTC.

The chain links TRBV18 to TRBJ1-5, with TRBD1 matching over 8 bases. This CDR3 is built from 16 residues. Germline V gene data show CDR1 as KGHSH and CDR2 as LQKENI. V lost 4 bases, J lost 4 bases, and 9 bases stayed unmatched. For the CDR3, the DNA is TGTGCCAGCTCACGGGGCAGACAGGGGACTAATCAGCCCCAGCATTTT. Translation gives CASSRGRQGTNQPQHF.

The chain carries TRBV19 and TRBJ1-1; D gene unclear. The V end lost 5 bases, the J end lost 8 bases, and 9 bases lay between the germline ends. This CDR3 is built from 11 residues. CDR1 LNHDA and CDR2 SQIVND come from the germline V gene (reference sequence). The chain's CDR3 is CASSLGLEAFF. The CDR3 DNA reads TGTGCCAGTAGTTTAGGACTGGAAGCTTTCTTT.

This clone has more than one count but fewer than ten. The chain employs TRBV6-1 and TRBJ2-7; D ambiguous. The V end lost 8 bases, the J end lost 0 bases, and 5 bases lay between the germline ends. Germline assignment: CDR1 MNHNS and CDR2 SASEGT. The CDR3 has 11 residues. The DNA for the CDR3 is TGTGCCAGCTCAGACTCCTACGAGCAGTACTTC. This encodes CASSDSYEQYF.

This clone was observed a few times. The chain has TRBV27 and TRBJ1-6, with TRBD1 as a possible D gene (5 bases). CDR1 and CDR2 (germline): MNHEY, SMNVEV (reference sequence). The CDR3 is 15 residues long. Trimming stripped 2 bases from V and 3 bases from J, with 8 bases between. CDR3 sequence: CASSLNRSYNSPLHF. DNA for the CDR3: TGTGCCAGCAGTTTAAACAGGAGCTATAATTCACCCCTCCACTTT.

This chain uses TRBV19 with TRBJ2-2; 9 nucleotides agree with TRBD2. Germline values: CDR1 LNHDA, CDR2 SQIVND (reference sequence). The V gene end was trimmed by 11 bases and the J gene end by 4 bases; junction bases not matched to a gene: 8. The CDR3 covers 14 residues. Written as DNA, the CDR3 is TGTGCCGCTGGGGCGGGAGGGCGCACCGGGGAGCTGTTTTTT. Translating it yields CAAGAGGRTGELFF.

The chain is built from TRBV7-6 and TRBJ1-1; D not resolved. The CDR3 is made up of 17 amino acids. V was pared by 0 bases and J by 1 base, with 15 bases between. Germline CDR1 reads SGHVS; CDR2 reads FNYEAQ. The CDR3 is CASSLAHRGTSNTEAFF. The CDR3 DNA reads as TGTGCCAGCAGCTTAGCGCATCGTGGCACCTCGAACACTGAAGCTTTCTTT.

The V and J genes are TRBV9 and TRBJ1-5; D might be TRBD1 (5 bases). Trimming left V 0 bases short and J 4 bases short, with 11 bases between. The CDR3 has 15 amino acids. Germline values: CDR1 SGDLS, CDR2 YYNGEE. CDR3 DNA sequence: TGTGCCAGCAGCGTAGGGCAGGGAAATAATCAGCCCCAGCATTTT. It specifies CASSVGQGNNQPQHF.

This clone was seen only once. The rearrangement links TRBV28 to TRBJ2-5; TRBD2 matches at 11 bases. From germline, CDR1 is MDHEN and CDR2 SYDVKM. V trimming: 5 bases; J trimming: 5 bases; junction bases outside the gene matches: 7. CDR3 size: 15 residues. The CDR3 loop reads CASSKTSGMRETQYF. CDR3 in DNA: TGTGCCAGCAGTAAGACTAGCGGGATGAGGGAGACCCAGTACTTC.

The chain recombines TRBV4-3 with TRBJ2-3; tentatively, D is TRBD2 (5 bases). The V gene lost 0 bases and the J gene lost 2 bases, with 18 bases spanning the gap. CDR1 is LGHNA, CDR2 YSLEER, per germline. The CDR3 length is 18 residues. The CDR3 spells CASSQDLPPPGNTDTQYF. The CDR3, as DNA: TGCGCCAGCAGCCAAGATCTCCCCCCTCCGGGGAACACAGATACGCAGTATTTT.

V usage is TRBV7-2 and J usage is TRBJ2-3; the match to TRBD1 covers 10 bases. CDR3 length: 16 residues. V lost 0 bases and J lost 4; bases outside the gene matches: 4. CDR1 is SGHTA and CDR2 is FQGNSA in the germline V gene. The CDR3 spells CASSLARGQGPDTQYF. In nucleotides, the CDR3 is TGTGCCAGCAGCTTAGCTCGGGGACAGGGGCCAGATACGCAGTATTTT.

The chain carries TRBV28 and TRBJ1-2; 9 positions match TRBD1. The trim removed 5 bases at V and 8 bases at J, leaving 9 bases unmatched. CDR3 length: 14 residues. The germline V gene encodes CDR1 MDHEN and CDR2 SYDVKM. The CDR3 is CASSPTGTGRGYTF. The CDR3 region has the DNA TGTGCCAGCAGTCCTACCGGGACAGGGCGCGGCTACACCTTC.

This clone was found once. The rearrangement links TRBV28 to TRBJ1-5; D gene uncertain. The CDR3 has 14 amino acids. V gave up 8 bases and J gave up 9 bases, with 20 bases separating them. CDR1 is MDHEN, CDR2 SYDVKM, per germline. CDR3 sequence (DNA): TGTGCCAGCCATTCAGGAGGAGGCGGGAGGCCCCAGCATTTT. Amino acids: CASHSGGGGRPQHF.

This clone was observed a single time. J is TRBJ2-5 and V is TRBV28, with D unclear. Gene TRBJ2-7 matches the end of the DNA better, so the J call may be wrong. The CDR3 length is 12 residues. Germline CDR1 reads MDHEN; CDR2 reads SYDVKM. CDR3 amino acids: CASSVTFYEQYF. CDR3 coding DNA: TGTGCCAGTTCGGTTACCTTCTACGAGCAGTACTTC.

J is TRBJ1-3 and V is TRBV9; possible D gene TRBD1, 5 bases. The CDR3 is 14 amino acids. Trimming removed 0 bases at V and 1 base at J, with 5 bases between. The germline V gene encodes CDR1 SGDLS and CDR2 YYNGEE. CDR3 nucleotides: TGTGCCAGCAGCGTAGCAGGGTCTGGAAACACCATATATTTT. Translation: CASSVAGSGNTIYF.